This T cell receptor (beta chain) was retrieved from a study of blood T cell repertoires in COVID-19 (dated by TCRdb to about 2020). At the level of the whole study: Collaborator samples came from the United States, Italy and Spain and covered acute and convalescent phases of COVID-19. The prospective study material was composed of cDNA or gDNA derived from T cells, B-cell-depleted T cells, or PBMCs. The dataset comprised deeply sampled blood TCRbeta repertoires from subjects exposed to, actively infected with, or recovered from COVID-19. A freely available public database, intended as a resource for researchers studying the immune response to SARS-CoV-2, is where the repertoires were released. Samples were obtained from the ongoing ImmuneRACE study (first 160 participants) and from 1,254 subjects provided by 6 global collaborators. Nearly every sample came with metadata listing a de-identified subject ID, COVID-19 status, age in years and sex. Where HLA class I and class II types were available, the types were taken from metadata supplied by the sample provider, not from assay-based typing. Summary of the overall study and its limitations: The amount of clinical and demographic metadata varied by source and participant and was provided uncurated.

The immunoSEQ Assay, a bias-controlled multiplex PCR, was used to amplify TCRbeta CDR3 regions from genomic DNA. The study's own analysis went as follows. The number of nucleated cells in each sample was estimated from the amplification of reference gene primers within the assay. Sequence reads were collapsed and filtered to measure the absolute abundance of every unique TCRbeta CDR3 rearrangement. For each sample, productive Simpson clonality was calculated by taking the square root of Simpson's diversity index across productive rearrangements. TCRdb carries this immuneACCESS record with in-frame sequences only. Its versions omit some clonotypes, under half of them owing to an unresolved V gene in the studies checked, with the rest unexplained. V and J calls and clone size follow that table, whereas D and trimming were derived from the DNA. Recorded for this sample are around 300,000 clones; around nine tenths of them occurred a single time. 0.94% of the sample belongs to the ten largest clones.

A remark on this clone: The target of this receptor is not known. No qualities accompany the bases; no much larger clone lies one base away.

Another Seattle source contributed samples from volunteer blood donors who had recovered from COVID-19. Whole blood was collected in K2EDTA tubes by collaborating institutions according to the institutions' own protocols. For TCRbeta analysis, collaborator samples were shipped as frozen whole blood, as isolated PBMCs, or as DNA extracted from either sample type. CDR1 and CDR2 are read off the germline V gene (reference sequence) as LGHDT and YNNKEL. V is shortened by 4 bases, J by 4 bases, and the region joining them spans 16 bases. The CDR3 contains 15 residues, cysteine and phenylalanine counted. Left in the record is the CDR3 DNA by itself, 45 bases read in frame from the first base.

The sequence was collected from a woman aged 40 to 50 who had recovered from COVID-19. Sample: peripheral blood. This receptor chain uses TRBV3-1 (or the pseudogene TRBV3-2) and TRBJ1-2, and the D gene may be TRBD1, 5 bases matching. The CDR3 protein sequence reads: CASSPYPTAPYGYTF. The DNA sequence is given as TGTGCCAGCAGCCCCTACCCGACAGCACCCTATGGCTACACCTTC.